A selection of T cell receptor beta chains follows, all from one sample in a study of shared clonotypes between healthy human individuals. TCRdb's table, derived via immunoSEQ multiplex PCR, lists solely in-frame clones and lacks some. The table records about 680,000 clones, under 95% of them present only once. The material sequenced was naive CD8+ T cells sorted from blood. Every receptor here comes from a man aged 25 to 40 in good health. CDR3s include the opening cysteine and the closing phenylalanine or tryptophan. Fields, in order: J gene, V gene, clone size, D gene, CDR3 DNA, CDR3 protein. The D gene is left open where the match is weak. Rows give clone size only sometimes, using once, few, many, or a class for an expanded clone.

TRBJ2-1 TRBV27 - - TGTGCCAGCAGTTTTCAGGCTGAGCAGTTCTTC CASSFQAEQFF
TRBJ2-1 TRBV7-9 once TRBD2 TGTGCCAGCATCCCCACCGGGAGGCTGTTGGGTGAGCAGTTCTTC CASIPTGRLLGEQFF
TRBJ2-1 TRBV10-1 - TRBD2 TGCGCCAGCAAAGGGACTAGCAGTGAGCAGTTCTTC CASKGTSSEQFF
TRBJ2-2 TRBV5-6 - - TGTGCCAGCAGCGATGGGAACACCGGGGAGCTGTTTTTT CASSDGNTGELFF
TRBJ1-2 TRBV7-9 - - TGTGCCAGCAGCTCGACAGGTACTAACTATGGCTACACCTTC CASSSTGTNYGYTF
TRBJ2-5 TRBV11-2 - - TGTGCCAGCAGCTTAGATCCTTTTACAAACCAAGAGACCCAGTACTTC CASSLDPFTNQETQYF
TRBJ2-3 TRBV27 - TRBD2 TGTGCCAGCAGTTTTGGTCTAATGGGAGGGGAGTATTTT CASSFGLMGGEYF
TRBJ2-1 TRBV27 - TRBD2 TGTGCCAGCAGTTTACTGGGGCTAGCGGGATATGAGCAGTTCTTC CASSLLGLAGYEQFF
TRBJ2-5 TRBV28 - TRBD1 TGTGCCAGCAGTTTATGGGTCCGACAGGGGGTTTCGGGAGAGACCCAGTACTTC CASSLWVRQGVSGETQYF
TRBJ1-1 TRBV4-1 - - TGCGCCAGCAGCCAAGTAGGACGGGAAAACACTGAAGCTTTCTTT CASSQVGRENTEAFF
TRBJ2-7 TRBV6-1 - - TGTGCCAGCAGTGTTTCTGGACTCGGTTACGAGCAGTACTTC CASSVSGLGYEQYF
TRBJ2-2 TRBV27 - - TGTGCGACAGCGGCGAACACCGGGGAGCTGTTTTTT CATAANTGELFF
TRBJ2-5 TRBV6-6 - - TGTGCCAGCAGTTACGGCCAAGAGACCCAGTACTTC CASSYGQETQYF
TRBJ1-1 TRBV7-9 - - TGTGCCAGCAGTGGGGAATGGGAGAACACTGAAGCTTTCTTT CASSGEWENTEAFF
TRBJ2-1 TRBV29-1 - - TGCAGCGTTGAACCAAGGGGGACTCGGCCGTCCCTACCCTACAATGAGCAGTTCTTC CSVEPRGTRPSLPYNEQFF
TRBJ2-7 TRBV6-1 once - TGTGCCAGCAGCCAAGCAGGGTTTAGCTCCTACGAGCAGTACTTC CASSQAGFSSYEQYF